Presented here are 8 T cell receptor beta chains from one specimen sequenced in a study of identical twins. Each CDR3 protein is one row after TCRdb ran MiXCR on the 5' RACE reads. Among nearly 200,000 distinct CDR3 sequences listed, approximately 15% were seen once. These same data were also listed under a study on T cells expressing NK-cell markers.

Sequencing was done on a sample of CD8+ T cells sorted from blood. The receptors come from a woman between 18 and 29 years old in good health.

The rearrangement joins TRBV12-3 or TRBV12-4 to TRBJ1-3; D not resolved. This CDR3 contains 11 residues. V was pared by 6 bases and J by 5 bases, with 5 bases between. In DNA, the CDR3 is TGTGCCAGCAGCTTTAGAAACACCATATATTTT. This gives the protein CASSFRNTIYF.

The V and J genes are TRBV27 and TRBJ2-7; 9 bases agree with TRBD2. This CDR3 contains 17 residues. The trim removed 0 bases at V and 6 bases at J, leaving 12 bases unmatched. Germline CDR1 and CDR2: MNHEY and SMNVEV (reference sequence). CDR3 sequence: CASSLSTRGLASLEQYF. The DNA of the CDR3 is TGTGCCAGCAGTTTATCGACTAGGGGACTAGCATCCCTCGAGCAGTACTTC.

The chain employs TRBV6-2 or TRBV6-3 and TRBJ2-7; tentative D call: TRBD1 (6 bases). Between the trimmed V and J ends, which lost 4 bases and 5 bases, there was a span of 12 bases. This CDR3 region has 13 residues. Germline V gives CDR1 MNHEY, CDR2 SVGEGT. The CDR3 nucleotides read TGTGCCAGCAGTTTCACGACAGGTAACGAGCAGTACTTC. This sequence encodes CASSFTTGNEQYF.

This clonotype was seen repeatedly, ten times or more. V usage is TRBV20-1 and J usage is TRBJ1-3; D might be TRBD1 (5 bases). Germline CDR1 DFQATT, CDR2 SNEGSKA (reference sequence). V shed 1 base and J shed 2 bases, with 15 bases lying between them. This CDR3 spans 16 amino acids. The CDR3 DNA reads TGCAGTGCTAGAGCCCTCCGAAGGGACCCTGGAAACACCATATATTTT. The encoded protein is CSARALRRDPGNTIYF.

This clonotype occurred a few times. The DNA of the CDR3 is TGTGCCAGCAGCGTCACGACTAGCGGGTCTAACAATGAGCAGTTCTTC. Amino acid sequence: CASSVTTSGSNNEQFF. The chain links TRBV9 to TRBJ2-1; 10 nucleotides match TRBD2. CDR1 and CDR2 (germline): SGDLS, YYNGEE. This CDR3 comprises 16 residues. With V trimmed by 2 bases and J by 5 bases, 7 bases remained unmatched.

V gene TRBV27 combines with J gene TRBJ2-1; D may be TRBD2 (6 bases). The CDR3 runs to 14 residues. In germline, CDR1 is MNHEY, CDR2 SMNVEV (reference sequence). Trimming cost V 5 bases and J 6 bases, with 14 bases left between them. CDR3 nucleotide sequence: TGTGCCAGCAGTCCCGCTAGCGTCAGCAATGAGCAGTTCTTC. This codes for CASSPASVSNEQFF.

The chain couples TRBV4-2 to TRBJ2-2; D may match TRBD1 or TRBD2 (5 bases each). The CDR3 contains 15 residues. V was pared by 4 bases and J by 2 bases, with 11 bases between. CDR1 LGHNA and CDR2 YNFKEQ come from the germline V gene. This CDR3 is CASSPGTPNTGELFF. The CDR3 DNA sequence: TGTGCCAGCAGCCCCGGGACCCCCAACACCGGGGAGCTGTTTTTT.

The V and J genes are TRBV29-1 and TRBJ2-7; weak D call: TRBD1 (6 bases). V was shortened by 1 base and J by 6 bases, with 13 bases between the two germline ends. Germline V gives CDR1 SQVTM, CDR2 ANQGSEA. The CDR3 has 13 amino acids. The CDR3 region is CSVEAPGVPEQYF. CDR3 bases: TGCAGCGTTGAAGCTCCAGGGGTCCCCGAGCAGTACTTC.